A selection of T cell receptor beta chains follows, all from one sample in a study of T cell repertoires in cytomegalovirus infection. Their antigen targets remain unknown. TCRdb ran MiXCR on the reads and lists one entry per CDR3 protein. The sample shows a few hundred thousand distinct CDR3 sequences, almost 30% of them seen only once. Sample: cultured PBMCs, taken from culture after CMV antigen stimulation. These receptor sequences come from a human donor in good health (CMV status not recorded). Some clones in this sample may be carry-over from other donors' samples. Each CDR3 is given with its conserved first and last residue. The D gene is left open where the match is weak. Where a row states a size, it is once, few, many or the class of an expanded clone; other rows omit it.

j_call	clone_size	d_call	v_call	cdr3_aa	cdr3_nt
TRBJ1-2	few	TRBD1	TRBV5-1	CASTDRGTNYGYTF	TGCGCCAGCACAGACAGGGGAACTAACTATGGCTACACCTTC
TRBJ2-7	few	.	TRBV2	CASGGSRYEQYF	TGTGCCAGCGGGGGCAGTAGGTACGAGCAGTACTTC
TRBJ2-3	.	TRBD2	TRBV28	CASKYGREDTDTQYF	TGTGCCAGCAAGTATGGGCGGGAGGACACAGATACGCAGTATTTT
TRBJ1-3	.	.	TRBV20-1	CSARDPQGAGNTIYF	TGCAGTGCTAGAGACCCACAGGGAGCTGGAAACACCATATATTTT
TRBJ1-2	.	.	TRBV14	CASSYSQTYGYTF	TGTGCCAGCAGCTACAGTCAGACCTATGGCTACACCTTC
TRBJ2-2	.	.	TRBV12-3/TRBV12-4	CASNALGAGELFF	TGTGCCAGCAATGCCCTCGGTGCCGGGGAGCTGTTTTTT
TRBJ2-2	.	.	TRBV12-3/TRBV12-4	CASSPGARSGELFF	TGTGCCAGCAGCCCCGGGGCCCGGTCCGGGGAGCTGTTTTTT
TRBJ2-7	many	.	TRBV4-1	CASSRQFYYEQYF	TGCGCCAGCAGCCGACAGTTCTATTACGAGCAGTACTTC
TRBJ1-1	once	.	TRBV19	CASSIKPGQGVGVNTEAFF	TGTGCCAGTAGTATCAAACCCGGGCAGGGTGTGGGGGTGAACACTGAAGCTTTCTTT
TRBJ2-1	.	.	TRBV5-5	CASTQAVANEQFF	TGTGCCAGCACTCAAGCTGTAGCGAATGAGCAGTTCTTC
TRBJ1-4	few	.	TRBV20-1	CSAIRGNEKLFF	TGCAGTGCGATCAGGGGTAACGAAAAACTGTTTTTT
TRBJ2-3	few	TRBD2	TRBV6-5	CASGVAGPTDTQYF	TGTGCCAGCGGAGTAGCGGGACCCACAGATACGCAGTATTTT
TRBJ2-3	few	.	TRBV20-1	CSARNLQTPTDTQYF	TGCAGTGCTAGGAATTTGCAGACCCCCACAGATACGCAGTATTTT
TRBJ2-5	.	.	TRBV28	CASSFRREEETQYF	TGTGCCAGCAGTTTCCGGAGGGAGGAGGAGACCCAGTACTTC
TRBJ2-7	.	.	TRBV18	CASSPEAYEQYF	TGTGCCAGCTCACCAGAGGCCTACGAGCAGTACTTC
TRBJ1-5	many	TRBD1	TRBV7-8	CASSRVWDRGLGQPQHF	TGTGCCAGCAGCAGGGTTTGGGACAGGGGGTTAGGTCAGCCCCAGCATTTT
TRBJ1-2	.	.	TRBV7-9	CASSAAERGNYGYTF	TGTGCCAGCAGCGCCGCCGAACGAGGGAACTATGGCTACACCTTC
TRBJ1-4	.	.	TRBV7-2	CASTTGFNEKLFF	TGTGCCAGCACGACAGGCTTTAATGAAAAACTGTTTTTT
TRBJ1-3	few	.	TRBV7-2	CASSLGDTHDDF	TGTGCCAGCAGCTTAGGAGACACTCACGACGATTTT
TRBJ1-4	few	.	TRBV27	CASRGVGEKLFF	TGTGCCAGCCGGGGGGTGGGCGAAAAACTGTTTTTT
TRBJ1-5	few	TRBD1	TRBV28	CASVRTGPYQPQHF	TGTGCCAGCGTAAGGACAGGACCATATCAGCCCCAGCATTTT
TRBJ1-6	few	.	TRBV6-1	CASKLGTGVSPLHF	TGTGCCAGCAAGCTTGGGACGGGGGTTTCACCCCTCCACTTT
TRBJ1-5	.	.	TRBV6-1	CASSREIIGNQPQHF	TGTGCCAGCAGTCGAGAGATTATAGGCAATCAGCCCCAGCATTTT
TRBJ2-3	once	TRBD2	TRBV4-2	CASSQVRGGSTDTQYF	TGTGCCAGCAGCCAAGTGCGGGGGGGAAGCACAGATACGCAGTATTTT
TRBJ2-6	.	.	TRBV28	CASSTPGAGANVLTF	TGTGCCAGCAGTACTCCGGGAGCCGGGGCCAACGTCCTGACTTTC
TRBJ1-6	.	TRBD1	TRBV5-6	CASRFGTVNSPLHF	TGTGCCAGCAGATTTGGGACAGTTAATTCACCCCTCCACTTT
TRBJ2-1	once	TRBD1	TRBV6-1	CASKISVTGAYNEQFF	TGTGCCAGCAAAATTAGTGTGACAGGGGCCTACAATGAGCAGTTCTTC
TRBJ2-6	few	.	TRBV7-9	CASTASGANVLTF	TGTGCCAGCACCGCCTCCGGGGCCAACGTCCTGACTTTC
TRBJ2-3	.	TRBD2	TRBV6-2/TRBV6-3	CASSFGLAGGPDTQYF	TGTGCCAGCAGTTTTGGACTAGCGGGGGGGCCCGATACGCAGTATTTT